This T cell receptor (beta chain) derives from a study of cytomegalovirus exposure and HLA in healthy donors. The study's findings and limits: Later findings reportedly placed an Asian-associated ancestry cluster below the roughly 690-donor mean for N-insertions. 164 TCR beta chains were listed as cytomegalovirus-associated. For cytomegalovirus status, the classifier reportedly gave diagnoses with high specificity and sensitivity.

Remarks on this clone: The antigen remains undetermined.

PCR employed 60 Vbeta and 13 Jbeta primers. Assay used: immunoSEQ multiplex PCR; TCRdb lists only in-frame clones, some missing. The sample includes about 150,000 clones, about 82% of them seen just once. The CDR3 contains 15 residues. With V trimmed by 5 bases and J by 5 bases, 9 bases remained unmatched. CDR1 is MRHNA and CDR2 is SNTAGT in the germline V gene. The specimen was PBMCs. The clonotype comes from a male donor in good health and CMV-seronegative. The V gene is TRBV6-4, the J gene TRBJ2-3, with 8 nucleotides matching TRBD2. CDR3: CASSLIAGSKDTQYF. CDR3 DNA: TGTGCCAGCAGTTTGATAGCGGGGAGTAAAGATACGCAGTATTTT.